These 5 T cell receptor beta chains were all obtained from the same sample, sequenced in a study of T cells in Graves' hyperthyroidism and ophthalmopathy. TCR beta CDR3 regions were amplified from RNA. Carried out on the TCR CDR3, a first-round RT-PCR used the HTBI primer set. Using its own MiXCR run on the multiplex PCR reads, TCRdb lists one record per CDR3 protein. The sample shows a few hundred thousand distinct CDR3 sequences, around a sixth of them seen only once. Specimen: blood. These receptor sequences come from a woman aged 50 to 65 with Graves' hyperthyroidism.

The chain recombines TRBV12-3 or TRBV12-4 with TRBJ2-2; D possibly corresponds to TRBD2 (5 bases). This CDR3 comprises 13 residues. Trimming shortened V by 8 bases and J by 0 bases, and 7 bases separated the two germline ends. The CDR3 loop is CASGSTNTGELFF. CDR3 DNA: TGTGCCAGCGGGAGCACGAACACCGGGGAGCTGTTTTTT.

In its sample, this clonotype was seen many times. The genes are TRBV2 and TRBJ2-6; D is possibly TRBD1 (6 bases). Trimming shortened V by 6 bases and J by 4 bases, and 16 bases separated the two germline ends. The CDR3 runs 16 residues. CDR1 SNHLY and CDR2 FYNNEI come from the germline V gene. CDR3 loop: CASRKRTAVGANVLTF. The CDR3 DNA reads TGTGCCAGCAGGAAACGGACAGCGGTAGGGGCCAACGTCCTGACTTTC.

This clonotype was observed a handful of times. The rearrangement links TRBV6-1 to TRBJ2-1; 10 positions match TRBD2. The V gene's germline CDR1 is MNHNS and CDR2 SASEGT. The CDR3 contains 17 residues. V dropped 6 bases and J dropped 9; count of bases not matched to a gene: 17. In nucleotides, the CDR3 is TGTGCCAGCAGCAAAACCTTAGGGACTAGCGTCTCCCGTGAGCAGTTCTTC. This codes for CASSKTLGTSVSREQFF.

This clonotype was counted many times. The CDR3 here is CASSGVEPDEKLFF. As DNA, the CDR3 is TGTGCCAGCAGCGGGGTAGAGCCCGATGAAAAACTGTTTTTT. The genes are TRBV3-1 and TRBJ1-4; D ambiguous. The V and J ends lost 5 bases and 6 bases respectively, with 13 bases between them. This CDR3 region has 14 residues. Germline lookup yields CDR1 LGHDT and CDR2 YNNKEL (reference sequence).

This clonotype occurred many times. The chain employs TRBV2 and TRBJ1-1; D is unresolved. Trimming removed 1 base from V and 5 bases from J, with 11 bases in between. The CDR3 runs to 14 residues. Germline V lookup: CDR1 SNHLY, CDR2 FYNNEI. This chain's CDR3 is CASSEGFGRTEAFF. In DNA form, the CDR3 reads TGTGCCAGCAGTGAAGGGTTTGGACGAACTGAAGCTTTCTTT.